These 29 T cell receptor beta chains came from one sample sequenced in a study of T cell changes during pregnancy in multiple sclerosis. Clones were read by immunoSEQ multiplex PCR, and TCRdb kept only the in-frame ones, dropping some. This sample has some 70,000 clones, with more than 85% found just once. The sample here was CD4+ T cells from peripheral blood mononuclear cells, taken in the third trimester of pregnancy. The receptors were sampled from a female donor in good health, enrolled as a control in a pregnancy study.

There are a few counts of this clone. The chain links TRBV6-5 to TRBJ1-1, with D perhaps TRBD1 (6 bases). Germline V lookup: CDR1 MNHEY, CDR2 SVGAGI. Trimming removed 2 bases from V and 4 bases from J, with 14 bases in between. This CDR3 region has 15 residues. For the CDR3, the DNA is TGTGCCAGCAGTTACGGTGGGGGCGTGAGCACTGAAGCTTTCTTT. It specifies CASSYGGGVSTEAFF.

This chain joins TRBV7-2 and TRBJ2-5; TRBD2 matches 8 bases. Germline V lookup: CDR1 SGHTA, CDR2 FQGNSA. V gave up 1 base and J gave up 2 bases; unmatched junction bases: 3. The CDR3 totals 15 residues. The CDR3 sequence is CASSLDAGGQETQYF. The DNA for the CDR3 is TGTGCCAGCAGCTTAGATGCGGGGGGACAAGAGACCCAGTACTTC.

The chain employs TRBV12-2 and TRBJ1-4. TRBV12-2 is a pseudogene. The CDR3 loop spans 15 amino acids. The CDR3 region has the DNA TGTGCAAGTCGCTTAGGTTGGGAGGCGAAGGCTGTTCAGTTTTTT. Protein product: CASRLGWEAKAVQFF.

This clone was seen a single time. The J gene is TRBJ1-2, the V gene TRBV10-3, with TRBD1 identical over 8 bases. Trimming removed 7 bases from V and 4 bases from J; junction bases left unmatched: 17. CDR1 is ENHRY and CDR2 is SYGVKD in the germline V gene. The CDR3 sequence is 17 residues long. The CDR3 nucleotides read TGTGCCATCACCCCCGTCCGAGTGACAGGGGTCTCCTATGGCTACACCTTC. Translated, it gives CAITPVRVTGVSYGYTF.

This chain connects TRBV18 to TRBJ2-7, with D possibly being TRBD2 (5 bases). Trimming pared 3 bases from V and 5 bases from J, leaving 11 bases between. CDR3 size: 13 residues. Germline V gene sequence: CDR1 KGHSH, CDR2 LQKENI. CDR3 region: CASSPGAADEQYF. The CDR3 coding sequence is TGTGCCAGCTCACCGGGAGCTGCCGACGAGCAGTACTTC.

The chain employs TRBV12-5 and TRBJ1-2; weak D call: TRBD1 (5 bases). Germline V gene data show CDR1 as LGHNT and CDR2 as FRNRAP. Deletions cut 1 base from V and 5 bases from J, with 8 bases between. The CDR3 is 13 amino acids. The CDR3 sequence: CASGLGRDYGYTF. In DNA form, the CDR3 reads TGTGCTAGTGGTTTGGGCAGGGATTATGGCTACACCTTC.

The chain links TRBV30 to TRBJ2-1; 11 nucleotides line up with TRBD2. V lost 2 bases and J lost 0; bases outside the gene matches: 6. There are 17 residues in the CDR3. The germline gives CDR1 GTSNPN, CDR2 SVGIG (reference sequence). CDR3: CAWSRLAGSYSYNEQFF. CDR3 coding DNA: TGTGCCTGGAGTAGACTAGCGGGGTCATACTCCTACAATGAGCAGTTCTTC.

The chain carries TRBV20-1 and TRBJ2-3; D uncertain. Looked up from germline, CDR1 is DFQATT and CDR2 is SNEGSKA (reference sequence). The CDR3 sequence is 11 residues long. Trimming took 1 base from V and 5 from J, leaving 4 bases between them. The CDR3 DNA reads as TGCAGTGCTAGAGGGCTAGATACGCAGTATTTT. As protein: CSARGLDTQYF.

The DNA for the CDR3 is TGTGCCAGTAGTATCGGCACAGGACGAGTCTATGGCTACACCTTC. Its translation is CASSIGTGRVYGYTF. V and J are TRBV19 and TRBJ1-2; tentatively, D is TRBD1 (5 bases). This CDR3 spans 15 amino acids. Trimming stripped 3 bases from V and 4 bases from J, with 15 bases between. The germline CDR1 and CDR2 sequences are LNHDA and SQIVND (reference sequence).

The chain recombines TRBV5-1 with TRBJ1-2; D unresolved. CDR1 and CDR2 from the germline V gene are SGHRS and YFSETQ. This CDR3 is built from 13 residues. Trimming stripped 0 bases from V and 4 bases from J, with 7 bases between. As DNA, the CDR3 is TGCGCCAGCAGCTTGGGGGCAGCCTATGGCTACACCTTC. It encodes CASSLGAAYGYTF.

This clone was seen a handful of times. V gene TRBV25-1 combines with J gene TRBJ1-5, with TRBD1 matching over 11 bases. Per the germline V gene, CDR1 is MGHDK and CDR2 is SYGVNS. The V and J ends lost 8 bases and 7 bases, in that order; junction bases with no gene match: 13. The CDR3 sequence is 16 residues long. The CDR3 protein is CASHLGGQGARQPQHF. The CDR3, as DNA: TGTGCCAGCCACCTCGGAGGACAGGGGGCGAGGCAGCCCCAGCATTTT.

The chain combines TRBV9 with TRBJ1-4, with 7 bases lining up with TRBD1. This CDR3 is built from 17 residues. With V trimmed by 3 bases and J by 7 bases, 15 bases remained unmatched. The germline V gene encodes CDR1 SGDLS and CDR2 YYNGEE. CDR3 region: CASSAIGGGTVGEKLFF. The CDR3 coding sequence is TGTGCCAGCAGCGCGATCGGGGGGGGGACAGTCGGTGAAAAACTGTTTTTT.

V gene TRBV4-2 combines with J gene TRBJ2-2; D perhaps matches TRBD1 (5 bases). V was pared by 0 bases and J by 3 bases, with 8 bases between. The CDR3 runs to 15 residues. Germline CDR1 LGHNA, CDR2 YNFKEQ. The CDR3 DNA is TGTGCCAGCAGCCAAGATCAGGGCTACACCGGGGAGCTGTTTTTT. Its translation: CASSQDQGYTGELFF.

The chain combines TRBV4-2 with TRBJ1-2; D is unresolved. This CDR3 comprises 12 residues. The germline V gene encodes CDR1 LGHNA and CDR2 YNFKEQ. With 1 base removed from V and 3 bases from J, the gap between germline ends came to 3 bases. The CDR3: CASSQADYGYTF. In DNA, the CDR3 is TGTGCCAGCAGCCAAGCCGACTATGGCTACACCTTC.

This chain links TRBV9 with TRBJ1-5; weak D call: TRBD1 (5 bases). Germline assignment: CDR1 SGDLS and CDR2 YYNGEE. Trimming left V 0 bases short and J 6 bases short, with 7 bases between. This CDR3 has 13 amino acids. The CDR3 here is CASSVDGGQPQHF. CDR3 sequence (DNA): TGTGCCAGCAGCGTAGACGGGGGTCAGCCCCAGCATTTT. The whole variable domain, filled in from reference TRBV9 and TRBJ1-5, reads DSGVTQTPKHLITATGQRVTLRCSPRSGDLSVYWYQQSLDQGLQFLIQYYNGEERAKGNILERFSAQQFPDLHSELNLSSLELGDSALYFCASSVDGGQPQHFGDGTRLSIL.

This clone has only one observation. The CDR3 protein is CATSREQGHGYTF. The CDR3 bases are TGTGCCACCAGCAGAGAACAGGGGCATGGCTACACCTTC. V gene TRBV15 combines with J gene TRBJ1-2, with 7 bases identical to TRBD1. After removal of 0 bases from V and 6 bases from J, the junction contained 1 base not matched to a gene. The CDR3 totals 13 residues. Germline V CDR1 and CDR2: LNHNV, YYDKDF (reference sequence).

The CDR3 here is CASSRQGRNTEAFF. The CDR3 DNA reads as TGTGCCAGCAGTCGACAGGGAAGGAACACTGAAGCTTTCTTT. This rearrangement joins TRBV2 to TRBJ1-1; 7 bases map to TRBD1. CDR3 length equals 14 residues. J gave up 1 base and V 5 bases, and 4 bases lay outside the gene matches. Germline CDR1 SNHLY, CDR2 FYNNEI.

The chain couples TRBV13 to TRBJ1-2, with 7 bases lining up with TRBD1. The CDR3 length is 14 residues. V shed 5 bases, J shed 8 bases, and the junction held 11 bases outside the gene matches. In germline, CDR1 is PRHDT, CDR2 FYEKMQ (reference sequence). Written as DNA, the CDR3 is TGTGCCAGCAGCCCGGGACAGCGTGTAAACGGCTACACCTTC. It encodes CASSPGQRVNGYTF.

V gene TRBV30 combines with J gene TRBJ2-2, with 8 bases matching TRBD1. The V and J ends lost 0 bases and 3 bases, in that order; junction bases with no gene match: 3. The CDR3 runs to 15 residues. Germline-derived CDR1 and CDR2 are GTSNPN and SVGIG (reference sequence). CDR3 nucleotides: TGTGCCTGGAGTGTCTTGACAGGGGACACCGGGGAGCTGTTTTTT. Translating gives CAWSVLTGDTGELFF.

The chain recombines TRBV18 with TRBJ1-1, with 7 bases that match TRBD1. CDR3 length: 14 amino acids. The germline gives CDR1 KGHSH, CDR2 LQKENI. Trimming at V came to 4 bases and at J to 0 bases, leaving 2 bases not matched to a gene. The CDR3 sequence: CASSQDRLNTEAFF. CDR3 in DNA: TGTGCCAGCTCACAGGACAGGCTGAACACTGAAGCTTTCTTT.

The chain combines TRBV19 with TRBJ2-2; TRBD1 aligns across 8 bases. Germline CDR1 is LNHDA and CDR2 is SQIVND (reference sequence). Unmatched junction bases numbered 6, after V lost 5 bases and J lost 4 bases. The CDR3 sequence is 15 residues long. The CDR3 sequence: CASSVTGTGTGELFF. Written as DNA, the CDR3 is TGTGCCAGTAGTGTAACCGGGACAGGCACCGGGGAGCTGTTTTTT.

The chain carries TRBV4-3 and TRBJ1-2; D perhaps matches TRBD1 (6 bases). Germline CDR1 LGHNA, CDR2 YSLEER. V shed 0 bases and J shed 5 bases, with 19 bases lying between them. The CDR3 covers 17 residues. CDR3 sequence reads: CASSQDLWREGGYGYTF. CDR3 DNA sequence: TGCGCCAGCAGCCAAGATCTGTGGAGGGAGGGGGGTTATGGCTACACCTTC.

J is TRBJ1-1 and V is TRBV2; 9 bases agree with TRBD1. J gave up 4 bases and V 5 bases, and 5 bases lay outside the gene matches. CDR1 and CDR2 (germline): SNHLY, FYNNEI. The CDR3 runs 14 residues. DNA of the CDR3: TGTGCCAGCAGTCGGACAGGGGCGCCCACTGAAGCTTTCTTT. This sequence encodes CASSRTGAPTEAFF. Using reference TRBV2 and TRBJ1-1 for the parts outside the CDR3, the full variable domain is EPEVTQTPSHQVTQMGQEVILRCVPISNHLYFYWYRQILGQKVEFLVSFYNNEISEKSEIFDDQFSVERPDGSNFTLKIRSTKLEDSAMYFCASSRTGAPTEAFFGQGTRLTVV.

The rearrangement joins TRBV7-2 to TRBJ2-1, with 10 positions matching TRBD2. Germline V gene data show CDR1 as SGHTA and CDR2 as FQGNSA. V was clipped by 5 bases and J by 5 bases; unmatched bases: 6. There are 15 residues in the CDR3. CDR3 loop: CASSRIAGGHNEQFF. The CDR3 bases are TGTGCCAGCAGCCGTATAGCGGGGGGCCACAATGAGCAGTTCTTC.

The chain has TRBV5-4 and TRBJ1-2; TRBD1 might be the D (6 bases). V gave up 2 bases and J gave up 7 bases, with 12 bases separating them. Germline values: CDR1 SGHNT, CDR2 YYREEE (reference sequence). The CDR3 is 13 amino acids. The CDR3 is CASSFGGASGYTF. The CDR3 DNA is TGTGCCAGCAGCTTCGGGGGGGCCAGTGGCTACACCTTC. The full variable domain, its missing parts supplied by reference TRBV5-4 and TRBJ1-2, is ETGVTQSPTHLIKTRGQQVTLRCSSQSGHNTVSWYQQALGQGPQFIFQYYREEENGRGNFPPRFSGLQFPNYSSELNVNALELDDSALYLCASSFGGASGYTFGSGTRLTVV.

The chain employs TRBV7-9 and TRBJ1-4, with TRBD1 as a possible D gene (5 bases). Germline-derived CDR1 and CDR2 are SEHNR and FQNEAQ (reference sequence). The CDR3 runs 14 residues. The ends were cut back, 1 base at V and 8 bases at J, with 11 bases in the middle. This chain's CDR3 is CASSLDQGSEKLFF. CDR3 bases: TGTGCCAGCAGCTTAGATCAGGGCAGCGAAAAACTGTTTTTT.

The chain recombines TRBV7-2 with TRBJ1-6; TRBD1 agrees at 10 bases. Germline lookup yields CDR1 SGHTA and CDR2 FQGNSA. The CDR3 is 13 amino acids. Trimming cost V 5 bases and J 10 bases; bases outside gene matches: 2. The chain's CDR3 is CASSQTGGSPLHF. The CDR3 coding sequence is TGTGCCAGCAGCCAGACAGGGGGCTCACCCCTCCACTTT.

The chain carries TRBV11-2 and TRBJ1-1; 7 nucleotides align to TRBD1. Trimming took 1 base from V and 1 from J; bases not matched to a gene: 3. This CDR3 region has 15 residues. Germline assignment: CDR1 SGHAT and CDR2 FQNNGV. CDR3 nucleotides: TGTGCCAGCAGCTTAGCGGCAGGGGGGAACACTGAAGCTTTCTTT. Translating it yields CASSLAAGGNTEAFF.

The chain uses TRBV19 and TRBJ2-2; D is possibly TRBD2 (5 bases). Trimming stripped 6 bases from V and 5 bases from J, with 7 bases between. Germline CDR1 and CDR2: LNHDA and SQIVND (reference sequence). CDR3 length equals 12 residues. The CDR3 nucleotides are TGTGCCAGTAGCTCGGGGACCGGGGAGCTGTTTTTT. Amino acid sequence: CASSSGTGELFF.